This record covers a single T cell receptor (beta chain). The ends were cut back, 0 bases at V and 0 bases at J, with 9 bases in the middle. The CDR3 loop spans 15 amino acids. CDR1 and CDR2 (germline): SGHKS, YYEKEE (reference sequence). Original analysis: Amplification with reference gene primers provided the estimates of nucleated cell counts. Sequencing was performed with immunoSEQ multiplex PCR; in TCRdb, only in-frame clones are kept and a portion is missing. For V, J and clone size, that table is used; D and trimming come from the DNA. The sample has 410,000 or so clones, 86% seen once; the top ten hold 1.4% to 1.5%. The data were taken from a study of blood T cell repertoires in COVID-19. Whole-study context: Sites in the United States, Italy and Spain provided acute and convalescent COVID-19 samples. PBMCs, B-cell-depleted T cells, or T cells provided the cDNA or gDNA that made up the material.

Input material: peripheral blood. This clonotype originated in a woman aged 25 to 39 with active or convalescent COVID-19. The rearrangement uses TRBV5-5 and TRBJ1-2, with D possibly TRBD1 on 6 matching bases. The CDR3 DNA is TGTGCCAGCAGCTTGGAAGGGGGTCCTAACTATGGCTACACCTTC. This translates into CASSLEGGPNYGYTF.